This T cell receptor beta chain comes out of a study of T cells in localized non-small cell lung cancer. Whole-study results and caveats: Adjacent lung held a median roughly 54 of the top 100 tumor clones. The study linked higher blood T cell density to longer overall survival. Without multi-region sequencing, intratumor heterogeneity could not be excluded. T cell clonality was highest in uninvolved adjacent lung, above tumor.

This clone has just a few counts. What it recognizes is unknown. Method: immunoSEQ multiplex PCR; TCRdb's copy keeps in-frame clones and lacks some. This sample has approximately 3,200 clones; about 25% occur once, and the top ten carry 23%. CDR3 length: 16 amino acids. Germline CDR1 LNHNV, CDR2 YYDKDF (reference sequence). The V gene lost 0 bases and the J gene lost 0 bases, with 8 bases spanning the gap. The gene calls are TRBV15 and TRBJ1-4; maybe TRBD1 (5 bases). The sample consisted of lung tumor tissue, taken before any cancer treatment. This TCR derives from a woman aged 35 to 70 with stage I lung adenocarcinoma. CDR3 sequence (DNA): TGTGCCACCAGCAGAGAAGGGACGGCAACTAATGAAAAACTGTTTTTT. Translation: CATSREGTATNEKLFF. The full variable domain, completed using reference TRBV15 and TRBJ1-4, is DAMVIQNPRYQVTQFGKPVTLSCSQTLNHNVMYWYQQKSSQAPKLLFHYYDKDFNNEADTPDNFQSRRPNTSFCFLDIRSPGLGDTAMYLCATSREGTATNEKLFFGSGTQLSVL.